Below are 8 T cell receptor beta chains sequenced from a single sample in a study of T cell clonality in common variable immunodeficiency. Study results and limitations: Reportedly, TCR beta sequences from common variable immunodeficiency showed fewer deletions and N-nucleotide insertions.

These receptors are not linked to any known antigen. Assay used: immunoSEQ multiplex PCR; TCRdb lists only in-frame clones, some missing. The sample has over 15,000 clones, none seen only once. The sample comprised peripheral blood mononuclear cells. These receptors all come from a human donor with common variable immunodeficiency.

This clone has only a few counts. CDR3 protein: CASSVDSVQETQYF. The DNA read from the CDR3 is TGTGCCAGTAGTGTTGACAGCGTACAAGAGACC. The chain employs TRBV19 and TRBJ2-5, with D possibly TRBD1 on 5 matching bases. From the germline J gene comes the end of the CDR3, since the read stops 3 residues before it. Trimming left V 5 bases short and J 2 bases short, with 12 bases between. The CDR3 is 14 amino acids. CDR1 and CDR2 (germline): LNHDA, SQIVND (reference sequence).

This clone was detected only a few times. The observed sequence ends 3 residues before the CDR3 terminus, with the missing tail filled in from the germline J gene. The chain carries TRBV30 and TRBJ1-1; D is uncertain. V was shortened by 2 bases and J by 4 bases, with 11 bases between the two germline ends. This CDR3 has 13 residues. The germline V gene encodes CDR1 GTSNPN and CDR2 SVGIG (reference sequence). CDR3 DNA (partial): TGTGCCTGGAGTACCCTCACGGGCACTGAA. It yields the protein CAWSTLTGTE. The complete CDR3 protein is CAWSTLTGTEAFF. The entire variable domain, with the rest obtained from reference TRBV30 and TRBJ1-1, is as follows: SQTIHQWPATLVQPVGSPLSLECTVEGTSNPNLYWYRQAAGRGLQLLFYSVGIGQISSEVPQNLSASRPQDRQFILSSKKLLLSDSGFYLCAWSTLTGTEAFFGQGTRLTVV.

Note on this clone: The read ends 3 residues early relative to the CDR3; the germline J gene fills the gap. The rearrangement uses TRBV19 and TRBJ1-1, with TRBD1 identical over 7 bases. CDR3 length: 14 amino acids. In germline, CDR1 is LNHDA, CDR2 SQIVND (reference sequence). Unmatched junction bases numbered 7, after V lost 3 bases and J lost 6 bases. CDR3 residues: CASSMTGNFAEAFF. The covered CDR3 bases are TGTGCCAGTAGTATGACAGGGAATTTTGCTGAA.

This clone showed up just a few times. Read data end 3 residues before the CDR3 end; the end is taken from the germline J gene. V and J are TRBV19 and TRBJ1-4, with D perhaps matching TRBD1 (5 bases). V lost 6 bases, J lost 1 base, and 9 bases lay in between. Germline CDR1 is LNHDA and CDR2 is SQIVND (reference sequence). The CDR3 loop spans 14 amino acids. The CDR3 here is CASRSGGTNEKLFF. Partial CDR3 DNA: TGTGCCAGTAGGTCCGGGGGAACTAATGAAAAA.

This clone turned up a few times. Sequencing ends 3 residues short of the CDR3 end; the germline J gene provides the rest. The V and J genes are TRBV19 and TRBJ2-1; 14 nucleotides match TRBD2. Germline V gene sequence: CDR1 LNHDA, CDR2 SQIVND (reference sequence). The V gene end was trimmed by 5 bases and the J gene end by 9 bases; junction bases not matched to a gene: 12. The CDR3 loop spans 17 amino acids. Partial CDR3 DNA: TGTGCCAGTAGTTCACAACGACTAGCGGGGGGGCCCGGTGAG. Residues: CASSSQRLAGGPGE. The whole CDR3 reads CASSSQRLAGGPGEQFF.

Only a few counts were recorded for this clone. The CDR3 is cut off 3 residues early in the read; its end comes from the germline J gene. This rearrangement joins TRBV7-8 to TRBJ2-3; D is undetermined. The CDR3 runs 15 residues. The germline V and J ends were trimmed by 3 bases and 3 bases, with 13 bases remaining between them. Per the germline V gene, CDR1 is SGHVS and CDR2 is FQNEAQ. The chain's CDR3 is CASSFFLVVTDTQYF. The part of the CDR3 DNA that was read is TGTGCCAGCAGCTTTTTTCTAGTGGTGACAGATACG.

This clone was seen only a few times. The CDR3 end lies 3 residues beyond the end of the read and is filled in from the germline J gene. V is TRBV7-8 and J is TRBJ2-5; TRBD2 matches at 7 bases. CDR1 and CDR2 from the germline V gene are SGHVS and FQNEAQ. J lost 0 bases, V lost 2 bases, and 6 bases had no gene match. CDR3 length equals 16 residues. CDR3 bases read: TGTGCCAGCAGCTTACTCGGGGGGACGTACCAAGAGACC. It codes for CASSLLGGTYQET. The entire CDR3 protein reads CASSLLGGTYQETQYF.

This clone was detected only a few times. The DNA read from the CDR3 is TGTGCCAGCAGCCCCCAGACAGGGAACTATGGC. Residues: CASSPQTGNYG. The whole CDR3 sequence is CASSPQTGNYGYTF. This sequence joins TRBV11-1 and TRBJ1-2; 7 bases align to TRBD1. The read finishes 3 residues shy of the CDR3 end, and the germline J gene is used to complete it. Germline V CDR1 and CDR2: SGHAT, FQDESV (reference sequence). The CDR3 is made up of 14 amino acids. The trim removed 5 bases at V and 2 bases at J, leaving 5 bases unmatched.